This TCR beta chain was obtained from a study of T cell responses to AZD1222 COVID-19 vaccine. Findings and caveats of the study: Spike regions recognized by vaccine-associated CD4 TCRs spanned the protein, led by 160-218 and 743-854. Donors skewed white British and female; clonal diversity was possibly underestimated.

About this clone: The antigen remains undetermined.

Germline V CDR1 and CDR2: KGHSH, LQKENI. Between the trimmed V and J ends, which lost 2 bases and 8 bases, there was a span of 9 bases. This CDR3 has 12 residues. Only in-frame clones appear in the TCRdb table, and some are missing; sequencing was by immunoSEQ multiplex PCR. This sample carries 80,000 or so clones, nearly 90% of them seen once, and the ten largest clones take over 1.2%. V and J are TRBV18 and TRBJ1-1; D gene uncertain. The sample here was peripheral blood, taken on day 0 of AZD1222 vaccination. This receptor was obtained from an adult in good health. The CDR3 is CASSPSRTEAFF. The CDR3 nucleotides are TGTGCCAGCTCACCAAGCCGTACCGAAGCTTTCTTT. Variable domain in full (rest from reference TRBV18 and TRBJ1-1): NAGVMQNPRHLVRRRGQEARLRCSPMKGHSHVYWYRQLPEEGLKFMVYLQKENIIDESGMPKERFSAEFPKEGPSILRIQQVVRGDSAAYFCASSPSRTEAFFGQGTRLTVV.